The clone carrying this TCR beta chain appeared once. The antigen is not known. This sample stems from a study of cytomegalovirus exposure and HLA in healthy donors. Study-level results: Later analysis showed TCR association rates varying by HLA locus, highest for DRB1 and lowest for HLA-C.

60 Vbeta and 13 Jbeta primers were used in PCR. Measured with immunoSEQ multiplex PCR; TCRdb has only the in-frame clones, and not every one. Of some 150,000 clones listed, over 70% were seen once; the top ten hold 1.3% to 1.5%. V lost 2 bases and J lost 3, with 13 bases in between. Germline-derived CDR1 and CDR2 are MGHRA and YSYEKL. The CDR3 consists of 15 residues. V usage is TRBV4-1 and J usage is TRBJ1-2, with a tentative D call TRBD1 (5 bases). Material: PBMCs. This TCR came from a woman between 40 and 55 years old in good health and CMV-seronegative. CDR3 sequence reads: CASSQPADTYYGYTF. DNA of the CDR3: TGCGCCAGCAGCCAACCCGCGGACACCTACTATGGCTACACCTTC.